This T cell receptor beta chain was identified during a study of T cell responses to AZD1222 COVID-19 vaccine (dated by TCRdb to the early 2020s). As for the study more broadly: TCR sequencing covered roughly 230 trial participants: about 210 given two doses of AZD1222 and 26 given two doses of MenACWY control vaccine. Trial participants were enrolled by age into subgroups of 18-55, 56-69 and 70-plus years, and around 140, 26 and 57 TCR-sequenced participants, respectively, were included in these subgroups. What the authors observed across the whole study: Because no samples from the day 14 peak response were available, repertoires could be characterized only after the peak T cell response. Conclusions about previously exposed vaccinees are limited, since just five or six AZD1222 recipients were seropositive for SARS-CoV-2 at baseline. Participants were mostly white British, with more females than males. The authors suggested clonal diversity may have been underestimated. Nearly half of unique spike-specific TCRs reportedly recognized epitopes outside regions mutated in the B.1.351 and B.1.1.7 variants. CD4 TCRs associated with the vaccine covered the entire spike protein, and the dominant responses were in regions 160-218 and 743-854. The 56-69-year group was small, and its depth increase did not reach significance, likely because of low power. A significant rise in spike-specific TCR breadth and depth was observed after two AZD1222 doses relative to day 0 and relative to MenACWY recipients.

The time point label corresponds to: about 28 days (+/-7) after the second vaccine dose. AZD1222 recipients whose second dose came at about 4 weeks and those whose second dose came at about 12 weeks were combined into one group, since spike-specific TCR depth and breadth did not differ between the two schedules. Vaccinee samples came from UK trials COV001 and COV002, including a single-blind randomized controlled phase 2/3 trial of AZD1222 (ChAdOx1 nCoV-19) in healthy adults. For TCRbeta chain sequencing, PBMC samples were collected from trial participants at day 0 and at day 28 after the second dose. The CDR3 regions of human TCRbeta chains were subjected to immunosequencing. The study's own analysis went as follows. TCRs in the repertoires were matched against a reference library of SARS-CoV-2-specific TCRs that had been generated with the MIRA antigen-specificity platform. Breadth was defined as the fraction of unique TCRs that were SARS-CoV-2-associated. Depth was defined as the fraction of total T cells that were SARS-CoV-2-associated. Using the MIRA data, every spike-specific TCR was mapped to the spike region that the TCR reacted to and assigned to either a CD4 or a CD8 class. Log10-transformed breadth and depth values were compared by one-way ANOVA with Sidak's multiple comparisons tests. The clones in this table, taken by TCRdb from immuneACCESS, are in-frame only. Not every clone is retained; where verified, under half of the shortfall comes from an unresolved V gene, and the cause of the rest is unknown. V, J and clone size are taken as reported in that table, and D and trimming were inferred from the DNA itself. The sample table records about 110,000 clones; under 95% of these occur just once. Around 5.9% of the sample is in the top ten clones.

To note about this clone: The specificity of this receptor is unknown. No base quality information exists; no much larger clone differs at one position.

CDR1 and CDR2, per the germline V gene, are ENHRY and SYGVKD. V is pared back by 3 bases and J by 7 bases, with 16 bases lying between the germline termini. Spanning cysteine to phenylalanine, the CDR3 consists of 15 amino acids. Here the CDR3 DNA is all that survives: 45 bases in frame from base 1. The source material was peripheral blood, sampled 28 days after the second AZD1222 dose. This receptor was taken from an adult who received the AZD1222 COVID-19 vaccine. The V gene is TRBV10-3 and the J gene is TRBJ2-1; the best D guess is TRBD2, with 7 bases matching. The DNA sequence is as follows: TGTGCCATCAGTGACATGGGGGGGCGAGGTAATGAGCAGTTCTTC. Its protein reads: CAISDMGGRGNEQFF.